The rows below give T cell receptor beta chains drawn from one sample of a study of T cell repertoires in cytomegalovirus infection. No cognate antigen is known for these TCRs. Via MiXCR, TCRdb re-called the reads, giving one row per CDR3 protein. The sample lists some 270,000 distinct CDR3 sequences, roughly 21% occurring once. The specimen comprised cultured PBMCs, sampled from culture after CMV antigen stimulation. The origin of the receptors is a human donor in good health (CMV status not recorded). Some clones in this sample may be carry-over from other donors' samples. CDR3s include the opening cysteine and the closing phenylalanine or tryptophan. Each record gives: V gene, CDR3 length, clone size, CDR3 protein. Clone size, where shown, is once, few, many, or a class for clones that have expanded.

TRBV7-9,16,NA,CASSLFQGLYNSPLHF
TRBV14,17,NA,CASSQDLGQGWLTEAFF
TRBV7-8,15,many,CASSLSSGMSYEQYF
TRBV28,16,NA,CASIAGATSGANVLTF
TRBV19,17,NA,CASSMGDRGNLYGGYTF
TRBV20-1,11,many,CSASPLATQYF
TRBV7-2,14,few,CASSPEAGRKTQYF
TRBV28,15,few,CASSSITGGVKPQQF
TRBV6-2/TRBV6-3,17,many,CASSSPHSGRSVDTQYF
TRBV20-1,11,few,CSAATSNEQFF
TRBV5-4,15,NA,CASSPGLQVTGELFF
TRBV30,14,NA,CAWSYGLGDYGYTF
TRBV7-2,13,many,CASSLSTRWTQYF
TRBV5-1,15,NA,CASSLAAGAEYEQFF
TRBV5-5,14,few,CASSLSDLNTEAFF
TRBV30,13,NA,CALQTGQNSPLHF
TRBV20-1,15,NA,CSARASGPPGDTQYF
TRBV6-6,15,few,CASRSGTAVNQPQHF
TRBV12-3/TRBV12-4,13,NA,CASSFEGTGLAFF
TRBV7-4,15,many,CASSFITREQETQYF
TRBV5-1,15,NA,CASSLEGARNQPQHF
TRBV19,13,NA,CASKLGWNTEAFF
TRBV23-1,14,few,CASWRDSLTDTQYF
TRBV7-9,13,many,CASSPDRVAGYTF
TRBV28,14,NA,CASRPTLTRQPQHF
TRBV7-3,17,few,CASSLNMGGSGANVLTF
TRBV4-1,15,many,CASSLHDRGSGTQYF
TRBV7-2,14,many,CASSEAGANEKLFF
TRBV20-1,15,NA,CSASYAGGPRDTQYF
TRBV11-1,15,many,CASRASGALSYEQYF
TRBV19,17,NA,CASSRVGAPSSYNEQFF
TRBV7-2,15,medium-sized,CASSRRYGRQETQYF
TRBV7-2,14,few,CASSLLGGNTEAFF
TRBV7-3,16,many,CASSPAGTNSYNEQFF
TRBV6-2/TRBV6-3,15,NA,CASSWVSGNTGELFF
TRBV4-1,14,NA,CASSQVRHTDTQYF
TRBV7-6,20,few,CASSVRGRGTSGSRGETQYF
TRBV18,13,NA,CASTSPTNTEAFF
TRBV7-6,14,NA,CASSLSQGVYGYTF
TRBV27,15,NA,CASSLSGQNQETQYF
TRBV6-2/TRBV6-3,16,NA,CASSYSTDSMNTEAFF
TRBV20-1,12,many,CSAEPAFWGYTF
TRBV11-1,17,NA,CASSRQTSSGVRDEQFF
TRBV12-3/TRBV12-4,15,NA,CASSITSGRENEQFF
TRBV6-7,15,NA,CASTSAGGPSNEQFF
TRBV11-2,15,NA,CASSLDHGYQNIQYF
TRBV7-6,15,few,CASSLEGGVYNEQFF
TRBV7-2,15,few,CASSSFGTGTDTQYF